Following are 22 T cell receptor beta chains from one sample sequenced in a study of cytomegalovirus exposure and HLA in healthy donors. With 60 Vbeta and 13 Jbeta primers, the PCR was carried out. The assay was immunoSEQ multiplex PCR, and TCRdb's table has in-frame clones only and misses some. Seen here are roughly 110,000 clones, about two thirds observed once, and the top ten hold approximately 9.4%. Sequencing was performed on PBMCs. These receptors originate from a man aged 25-40 years in good health and CMV-seropositive.

A word on this clone: The junction does not match germline at one end; this may be a read error. The rearrangement joins TRBV7-9 to TRBJ1-5; 7 nucleotides agree with TRBD1. The CDR3 totals 14 residues. Germline CDR1 reads SEHNR; CDR2 reads FQNEAQ (reference sequence). CDR3 bases: TGTGTCAGCACTGACAGGGACTCTCATCAGCCCCAGCATTTT. Its protein is CVSTDRDSHQPQHF.

V and J are TRBV5-1 and TRBJ1-3, with a weak D call TRBD1 (6 bases). The CDR3 runs 18 residues. CDR1 is SGHRS and CDR2 is YFSETQ in the germline V gene. Trimming left V 0 bases short and J 0 bases short, with 16 bases between. The CDR3 loop is CASSLGSSGGVSGNTIYF. The DNA for the CDR3 is TGCGCCAGCAGCTTGGGTTCTAGTGGGGGCGTCTCTGGAAACACCATATATTTT.

This clone has only a few counts. The genes are TRBV5-4 and TRBJ2-1; 12 bases fit TRBD2. Per the germline V gene, CDR1 is SGHNT and CDR2 is YYREEE (reference sequence). This CDR3 contains 20 residues. Trimming cost V 0 bases and J 6 bases; bases outside gene matches: 16. This chain's CDR3 is CASSLGPPSSGGAISNEQFF. The CDR3 nucleotides are TGTGCCAGCAGCTTGGGGCCTCCTTCTAGCGGGGGGGCCATAAGCAATGAGCAGTTCTTC.

The rearrangement uses TRBV5-1 and TRBJ2-3; tentatively, D is TRBD1 (5 bases). Trimming pared 0 bases from V and 4 bases from J, leaving 18 bases between. The CDR3 is 17 amino acids. Germline assignment: CDR1 SGHRS and CDR2 YFSETQ. The CDR3 is CASSLAGSINGADTQYF. The CDR3 DNA reads as TGCGCCAGCAGCTTGGCAGGGTCCATAAACGGTGCAGATACGCAGTATTTT.

V usage is TRBV12-1 and J usage is TRBJ1-4; the table's D call TRBD1 went unverified against the DNA. TRBV12-1 is deemed a pseudogene. The CDR3 runs 18 residues. The DNA for the CDR3 is TGTGCCAGCAGCCCGATCTGGCATGGGGCCGGATTGATCGAAAGACTGTTTTTT. Translated: CASSPIWHGAGLIERLFF.

Only a few counts were recorded for this clone. The rearrangement joins TRBV30 to TRBJ2-1; TRBD1 aligns across 7 bases. The ends lost 4 bases at V and 6 bases at J; junction bases unmatched: 3. The germline V gene encodes CDR1 GTSNPN and CDR2 SVGIG (reference sequence). The CDR3 has 12 amino acids. The CDR3 loop reads CAWMGDSNEQFF. The DNA of the CDR3 is TGTGCCTGGATGGGGGACAGCAATGAGCAGTTCTTC.

This sequence joins TRBV7-3 and TRBJ2-2, with 8 bases identical to TRBD2. V shed 2 bases, J shed 2 bases, and the junction held 1 base outside the gene matches. The CDR3 runs 15 residues. Per the germline V gene, CDR1 is SGHTA and CDR2 is FQGTGA. Here the CDR3 reads CASSLAGGNTGELFF. As DNA, the CDR3 is TGTGCCAGCAGCTTAGCGGGGGGAAACACCGGGGAGCTGTTTTTT.

J is TRBJ1-2 and V is TRBV29-1, with 7 bases that match TRBD1. Germline V gene sequence: CDR1 SQVTM, CDR2 ANQGSEA. V was clipped by 1 base and J by 0 bases; unmatched bases: 5. The CDR3 has 15 residues. This chain's CDR3 is CSVEAWDSSNYGYTF. The DNA for the CDR3 is TGCAGCGTTGAAGCGTGGGACAGCTCTAACTATGGCTACACCTTC.

The gene calls are TRBV28 and TRBJ1-1, with D maybe TRBD1 (5 bases). The CDR3 is 14 residues long. In germline, CDR1 is MDHEN, CDR2 SYDVKM. V was cut by 0 bases and J by 1 base, with 6 bases left in between. The CDR3 DNA reads as TGTGCCAGCAGTTTATGGGACAAGAACACTGAAGCTTTCTTT. It specifies CASSLWDKNTEAFF. The variable domain in full, with the rest retrieved from reference TRBV28 and TRBJ1-1, is DVKVTQSSRYLVKRTGEKVFLECVQDMDHENMFWYRQDPGLGLRLIYFSYDVKMKEKGDIPEGYSVSREKKERFSLILESASTNQTSMYLCASSLWDKNTEAFFGQGTRLTVV.

This clone has a handful of counts. The chain couples TRBV7-3 to TRBJ2-5; 13 positions agree with TRBD2. Germline V gene lookup returns CDR1 SGHTA and CDR2 FQGTGA. V was clipped by 4 bases and J by 5 bases; unmatched bases: 7. CDR3 length: 16 residues. The CDR3 region is CASSSQGLAGVETQYF. The CDR3 DNA reads TGTGCCAGCAGCTCCCAAGGACTAGCGGGAGTGGAGACCCAGTACTTC.

This clone was counted once. The chain links TRBV6-1 to TRBJ1-3, with D possibly TRBD1 on 6 matching bases. Germline-derived CDR1 and CDR2 are MNHNS and SASEGT. This CDR3 contains 18 residues. V shed 0 bases and J shed 0 bases, with 15 bases lying between them. CDR3 nucleotides: TGTGCCAGCAGTGAAGCGAGCTGGGGGCCAAACTCTGGAAACACCATATATTTT. Translation gives CASSEASWGPNSGNTIYF.

The chain links TRBV28 to TRBJ1-4; the match to TRBD1 covers 12 bases. Germline V gene data show CDR1 as MDHEN and CDR2 as SYDVKM. The junction had 4 bases not matched to a gene; V was cut back by 5 bases and J by 3 bases. The CDR3 length is 16 residues. CDR3 loop: CASSGGTGGSNEKLFF. The CDR3 DNA sequence: TGTGCCAGCAGTGGCGGGACAGGGGGCTCTAATGAAAAACTGTTTTTT.

This clone was observed a few times. The CDR3 sequence is CASSPPGRLASEFF. In DNA, the CDR3 is TGTGCCAGCAGTCCGCCGGGGAGGCTTGCTAGCGAGTTCTTC. This rearrangement joins TRBV28 to TRBJ2-1; a possible D gene is TRBD2 (6 bases). V lost 5 bases and J 14 bases, leaving 22 bases between the germline ends. Germline CDR1 reads MDHEN; CDR2 reads SYDVKM. The length of the CDR3 is 14 residues.

Points on this clone: Likely a read error: the CDR3 ends without its conserved phenylalanine or tryptophan. The chain is built from TRBV28 and TRBJ1-1; the D gene is possibly TRBD1 (5 bases). V was pared by 6 bases and J by 1 base, with 18 bases between. CDR3 length: 16 residues. In germline, CDR1 is MDHEN, CDR2 SYDVKM. CDR3 nucleotides: TGTGCCAGCAGCATAAATTTGGACATAGGGAACACTGAAGCTTTCCTT. It translates to CASSINLDIGNTEAFL.

This sequence joins TRBV9 and TRBJ2-1; possible D gene TRBD2, 6 bases. The V end was cut by 0 bases, the J end by 15 bases, with 22 bases between. The CDR3 runs to 15 residues. In germline, CDR1 is SGDLS, CDR2 YYNGEE. The CDR3 sequence: CASSVDLATTNARFF. The CDR3 coding sequence is TGTGCCAGCAGCGTAGATCTAGCGACGACTAATGCAAGGTTCTTC. The complete variable domain, with remaining parts taken from reference TRBV9 and TRBJ2-1, reads DSGVTQTPKHLITATGQRVTLRCSPRSGDLSVYWYQQSLDQGLQFLIQYYNGEERAKGNILERFSAQQFPDLHSELNLSSLELGDSALYFCASSVDLATTNARFFGPGTRLTVL.

This clone has more than one count but fewer than ten. The chain recombines TRBV11-3 with TRBJ2-1; D unclear. The V gene's germline CDR1 is SGHNT and CDR2 YENEEA. CDR3 size: 13 residues. V was pared by 0 bases and J by 8 bases, with 8 bases between. The CDR3 loop reads CASSLEAPHEQFF. Here the CDR3 DNA reads TGTGCCAGCAGCTTAGAGGCACCCCATGAGCAGTTCTTC.

The chain carries TRBV27 and TRBJ2-1; D possibly corresponds to TRBD2 (6 bases). V lost 7 bases and J 5 bases, leaving 15 bases between the germline ends. This CDR3 has 14 residues. Germline V gene sequence: CDR1 MNHEY, CDR2 SMNVEV (reference sequence). This CDR3 reads CASTSPGLNNEQFF. CDR3 sequence (DNA): TGTGCCAGCACGTCGCCGGGACTTAACAATGAGCAGTTCTTC.

The V and J genes are TRBV29-1 and TRBJ2-1; 11 bases agree with TRBD2. V lost 4 bases and J lost 3; bases outside the gene matches: 11. Germline assignment: CDR1 SQVTM and CDR2 ANQGSEA. The CDR3 spans 17 residues. CDR3 region: CSVVGLAGRAIYNEQFF. CDR3 sequence (DNA): TGCAGCGTTGTTGGACTAGCGGGTAGGGCTATCTACAATGAGCAGTTCTTC.

The chain carries TRBV5-4 and TRBJ1-1, with D tentatively TRBD1 (6 bases). The CDR3 length is 15 residues. Germline CDR1 is SGHNT and CDR2 is YYREEE (reference sequence). V lost 4 bases to trimming and J lost 1 base, with 14 bases between them. In DNA form, the CDR3 reads TGTGCCAGCAGCCTAGGAACAGGGAGGAACACTGAAGCTTTCTTT. Translation: CASSLGTGRNTEAFF.

This clone was found once. This chain uses TRBV9 with TRBJ2-3; 8 bases are shared with TRBD2. Germline V gene sequence: CDR1 SGDLS, CDR2 YYNGEE. V lost 3 bases, J lost 5 bases, and 8 bases stayed unmatched. The CDR3 runs to 15 residues. The CDR3 reads CASSGGGRLGDTQYF. The CDR3 nucleotides are TGTGCCAGCAGCGGTGGCGGGAGGTTAGGAGATACGCAGTATTTT.

V is TRBV5-1 and J is TRBJ2-7; 8 bases are a match to TRBD1. Per the germline V gene, CDR1 is SGHRS and CDR2 is YFSETQ. V lost 4 bases and J lost 5; bases outside the gene matches: 23. CDR3 length: 19 residues. CDR3 coding DNA: TGCGCCAGCAGCCCCCCATCTCGAGGACAGGGAAATTGGGGTCACGAGCAGTACTTC. It encodes CASSPPSRGQGNWGHEQYF.

As regards this clone: The same CDR3 is also encoded by other DNA sequences in this sample. The J gene is TRBJ2-5, the V gene TRBV9; perhaps TRBD1 as D (6 bases). Trimming took 0 bases from V and 1 from J, leaving 7 bases between them. This CDR3 contains 14 residues. Germline lookup yields CDR1 SGDLS and CDR2 YYNGEE. This CDR3 is CASSVGTVQETQYF. CDR3 coding DNA: TGTGCCAGCAGCGTAGGGACAGTCCAAGAGACCCAGTACTTC.